Sequencing of this T cell receptor beta chain was carried out in a study of identical twins. This clonotype was seen ten or more times. Germline V gene lookup returns CDR1 MNHEY and CDR2 SVGAGI. There are 14 residues in the CDR3. V shed 0 bases, J shed 4 bases, and the junction held 3 bases outside the gene matches. TCRdb re-derived calls from the 5' RACE reads in MiXCR, one entry per CDR3 protein. The repertoire holds about 520,000 distinct CDR3 sequences, under 25% seen once, with approximately 0.95% in the top ten. These data were likewise used in another study, on T cells expressing NK-cell markers.

The gene calls are TRBV6-5 and TRBJ2-7; TRBD1 matches 7 bases. This receptor was obtained from a woman in her late teens or twenties in good health. The specimen sequenced was CD4+ T cells sorted from blood. CDR3 in amino acids: CASSYSQGTYEQYF. CDR3 nucleotide sequence: TGTGCCAGCAGTTACTCACAGGGGACGTACGAGCAGTACTTC.